This section outlines one TCR beta chain sequence together with its context. The authors' processing: For nucleated cells, counts were estimated from reference gene primer amplification. The method was immunoSEQ multiplex PCR; TCRdb's version includes in-frame clones alone and lacks a portion of them. V and J calls and clone size are copied from that table; D and trimming were computed from the DNA. The sample holds some 70,000 clones, about 87% seen once. V was shortened by 8 bases and J by 2 bases, with 13 bases between the two germline ends. In germline, CDR1 is MNHEY, CDR2 SMNVEV (reference sequence). The CDR3 extends over 13 amino acids. This entry is derived from a study of blood T cell repertoires in COVID-19. Study-level background: Researchers got acute and convalescent COVID-19 samples from the United States, Italy and Spain. T cells, B-cell-depleted T cells, or PBMCs provided the cDNA or gDNA that served as material.

Source material: peripheral blood. V and J are TRBV27 and TRBJ2-7; tentative D call: TRBD2 (5 bases). This TCR was recovered from a woman at least 80 years old with active COVID-19. CDR3 sequence: CASRGLAPYEQYF. The CDR3 nucleotides are TGTGCCAGCCGAGGGCTAGCACCCTACGAGCAGTACTTC.